These 29 T cell receptor beta chains share one sample of origin, sequenced in a study of blood T cell repertoires in COVID-19. The table came from immunoSEQ multiplex PCR; TCRdb's copy has only in-frame clones and leaves some out. The top ten clones hold 2.5% to 3% of a sample with roughly 190,000 clones, around 83% of them seen once. The sequencing input was peripheral blood. These receptors were obtained from a man between 45 and 60 years old with active or convalescent COVID-19.

The chain carries TRBV29-1 and TRBJ1-1; no definite D call. Looked up from germline, CDR1 is SQVTM and CDR2 is ANQGSEA. V shed 2 bases and J shed 3 bases, with 13 bases lying between them. This CDR3 is built from 14 residues. In DNA, the CDR3 is TGCAGCGTTGAACGGGATATTGAGGACACTGAAGCTTTCTTT. Translating it yields CSVERDIEDTEAFF.

The chain has TRBV19 and TRBJ2-2, with 9 bases matching TRBD1. The length of the CDR3 is 18 residues. Germline values: CDR1 LNHDA, CDR2 SQIVND (reference sequence). Trimming at V came to 6 bases and at J to 0 bases, leaving 11 bases not matched to a gene. Written as DNA, the CDR3 is TGTGCCAGTAGAGTTAGGACAGGGGCGTTCGCGAACACCGGGGAGCTGTTTTTT. This encodes CASRVRTGAFANTGELFF.

V usage is TRBV6-2 or TRBV6-3 and J usage is TRBJ2-1; D call uncertain. CDR3 length equals 12 residues. Per the germline V gene, CDR1 is MNHEY and CDR2 is SVGEGT. V shed 2 bases and J shed 8 bases, with 7 bases lying between them. CDR3 sequence (DNA): TGTGCCAGCAGTTACCAGTTGCATGAGCAGTTCTTC. Its translation is CASSYQLHEQFF.

CDR3 nucleotides: TGTGCCAGCAGCGTCGGAGATTTCACTAGCGCCAACTACGAGCAGTACTTC. It codes for CASSVGDFTSANYEQYF. The V gene is TRBV9, the J gene TRBJ2-7, with 7 positions matching TRBD2. Germline values: CDR1 SGDLS, CDR2 YYNGEE. Trimming took 2 bases from V and 3 from J; bases not matched to a gene: 14. There are 17 residues in the CDR3.

Written as DNA, the CDR3 is TGTGCCAGCTCACGGACTAGCGGGAGCGTCTCCTACGAGCAGTACTTC. It specifies CASSRTSGSVSYEQYF. The chain has TRBV18 and TRBJ2-7; TRBD2 aligns across 13 bases. J gave up 0 bases and V 4 bases, and 3 bases lay outside the gene matches. The germline gives CDR1 KGHSH, CDR2 LQKENI. The CDR3 loop spans 16 amino acids. The whole variable domain, remainder taken from reference TRBV18 and TRBJ2-7, is NAGVMQNPRHLVRRRGQEARLRCSPMKGHSHVYWYRQLPEEGLKFMVYLQKENIIDESGMPKERFSAEFPKEGPSILRIQQVVRGDSAAYFCASSRTSGSVSYEQYFGPGTRLTVT.

Only a few counts were recorded for this clone. The rearrangement joins TRBV19 to TRBJ2-2; 11 bases are a match to TRBD2. Germline V gene lookup returns CDR1 LNHDA and CDR2 SQIVND (reference sequence). CDR3 length: 14 residues. Losses at the gene ends were 7 bases for V and 7 bases for J; bases not matched to a gene: 5. The CDR3, as DNA: TGTGCCAGTAAAGCCCTAGCGGGAGGCGGGGAGCTGTTTTTT. It translates to CASKALAGGGELFF.

This sequence joins TRBV6-5 and TRBJ1-5; D is possibly TRBD1 (6 bases). Germline loops: CDR1 MNHEY, CDR2 SVGAGI. This CDR3 spans 12 amino acids. V was pared by 6 bases and J by 9 bases, with 12 bases between. The CDR3: CASRRTVGPQHF. The CDR3, as DNA: TGTGCCAGCAGACGGACAGTTGGGCCCCAGCATTTT.

The J gene is TRBJ1-2, the V gene TRBV19, with 7 bases that match TRBD1. CDR1 and CDR2 (germline): LNHDA, SQIVND (reference sequence). The junction had 8 bases not matched to a gene; V was cut back by 6 bases and J by 4 bases. The CDR3 is made up of 14 amino acids. The CDR3 DNA reads TGTGCCAGTAGCGACAGGGTTCTTGGCTATGGCTACACCTTC. It specifies CASSDRVLGYGYTF.

This clone came up once. This chain uses TRBV27 with TRBJ2-7; a possible D gene is TRBD1 (7 bases). Germline loops: CDR1 MNHEY, CDR2 SMNVEV (reference sequence). Deletions cut 6 bases from V and 2 bases from J, with 26 bases between. The CDR3 runs to 18 residues. CDR3 nucleotides: TGTGCCAGCAGCACCTACCTTAAGAGAGACAGGGAGGCCTACGAGCAGTACTTC. Amino acids: CASSTYLKRDREAYEQYF.

The table lists this clone with a few counts. The DNA for the CDR3 is TGTGCCAGCAGTGAATATTGGACACCCACCTACAATGAGCAGTTCTTC. Amino acid sequence: CASSEYWTPTYNEQFF. This chain links TRBV25-1 with TRBJ2-1; tentatively, D is TRBD1 (5 bases). CDR1 and CDR2 from the germline V gene are MGHDK and SYGVNS. CDR3 size: 16 residues. Deletions cut 0 bases from V and 2 bases from J, with 11 bases between.

This chain joins TRBV30 and TRBJ1-3; D call uncertain. The CDR3 loop spans 15 amino acids. V lost 0 bases and J lost 3, with 12 bases in between. Germline CDR1 GTSNPN, CDR2 SVGIG (reference sequence). CDR3 sequence reads: CAWSVPGGGGNTIYF. The CDR3 nucleotides are TGTGCCTGGAGTGTACCGGGAGGAGGTGGAAACACCATATATTTT.

The chain employs TRBV29-1 and TRBJ1-5; 8 nucleotides line up with TRBD1. This CDR3 comprises 14 residues. Germline CDR1 and CDR2: SQVTM and ANQGSEA. The V segment lost 6 bases and the J segment 1 base; nucleotides outside the gene matches: 5. DNA for the CDR3: TGCAGCGTCTGGACAGGGACGAGCAATCAGCCCCAGCATTTT. Translation gives CSVWTGTSNQPQHF.

This clone was recorded once. V gene TRBV5-1 combines with J gene TRBJ2-3, with D uncertain. Germline V CDR1 and CDR2: SGHRS, YFSETQ. The V gene lost 0 bases and the J gene lost 10 bases, with 9 bases spanning the gap. The CDR3 is 12 residues long. CDR3 loop: CASSLDSPSQYF. The CDR3 bases are TGCGCCAGCAGCTTGGACTCCCCATCGCAGTATTTT.

The chain employs TRBV3-1 (or the pseudogene TRBV3-2) and TRBJ1-2, with D possibly matching TRBD1 (6 bases). Trimming removed 0 bases at V and 3 bases at J, with 20 bases between. The CDR3 sequence is 18 residues long. The germline V gene encodes CDR1 LGHDT and CDR2 YNNKEL (reference sequence). The chain's CDR3 is CASSQDKQGWVLDYGYTF. The CDR3, as DNA: TGTGCCAGCAGCCAAGATAAACAGGGCTGGGTTTTGGACTATGGCTACACCTTC.

The chain couples TRBV30 to TRBJ2-1; possibly TRBD1 for D (6 bases). This CDR3 has 14 amino acids. Trimming stripped 3 bases from V and 15 bases from J, with 24 bases between. Germline V lookup: CDR1 GTSNPN, CDR2 SVGIG (reference sequence). The CDR3, as DNA: TGTGCCTGGAGGGGACCGGGACAAATTTTCGGGTGGTTCTTC. It yields the protein CAWRGPGQIFGWFF.

The V gene is TRBV28, the J gene TRBJ2-4, with D perhaps matching TRBD1 (6 bases). The V gene lost 2 bases and the J gene lost 0 bases, with 11 bases spanning the gap. Germline V CDR1 and CDR2: MDHEN, SYDVKM. The CDR3 has 16 amino acids. CDR3 DNA sequence: TGTGCCAGCAGTTTAGTCGGACAGCTAGCCAAAAACATTCAGTACTTC. Protein sequence: CASSLVGQLAKNIQYF.

V usage is TRBV9 and J usage is TRBJ2-1, with 13 bases that match TRBD2. Looked up from germline, CDR1 is SGDLS and CDR2 is YYNGEE. CDR3 size: 16 residues. V was clipped by 4 bases and J by 5 bases; unmatched bases: 6. The CDR3 is CASSPRLAGGHNEQFF. In DNA form, the CDR3 reads TGTGCCAGCAGCCCACGACTAGCGGGAGGACACAATGAGCAGTTCTTC.

The J gene is TRBJ2-1, the V gene TRBV5-1; maybe TRBD2 (5 bases). The V end was cut by 3 bases, the J end by 0 bases, with 13 bases between. The CDR3 length is 16 residues. Germline CDR1 is SGHRS and CDR2 is YFSETQ. The CDR3 DNA sequence: TGCGCCAGCAGCTATCAGAGTACTAGCTCCTACAATGAGCAGTTCTTC. As protein: CASSYQSTSSYNEQFF. The complete variable domain, with remaining parts taken from reference TRBV5-1 and TRBJ2-1, reads KAGVTQTPRYLIKTRGQQVTLSCSPISGHRSVSWYQQTPGQGLQFLFEYFSETQRNKGNFPGRFSGRQFSNSRSEMNVSTLELGDSALYLCASSYQSTSSYNEQFFGPGTRLTVL.

This clone was counted once. The chain is built from TRBV11-3 and TRBJ2-1; TRBD2 is a possible D gene (6 bases). CDR3 length: 12 residues. V lost 5 bases and J lost 9, with 11 bases in between. Germline CDR1 reads SGHNT; CDR2 reads YENEEA. For the CDR3, the DNA is TGTGCCAGCAGCCCCTTGGGGGGTGAGCAGTTCTTC. It codes for CASSPLGGEQFF.

This chain uses TRBV30 with TRBJ2-4; possibly TRBD1 for D (7 bases). Germline V gene sequence: CDR1 GTSNPN, CDR2 SVGIG (reference sequence). V was pared by 0 bases and J by 7 bases, with 13 bases between. The CDR3 sequence is 14 residues long. CDR3 sequence reads: CAWSVGGGRNIQYF. CDR3 in DNA: TGTGCCTGGAGTGTTGGAGGGGGCAGGAACATTCAGTACTTC.

The chain is built from TRBV12-1 and TRBJ2-1; TRBD2, as called in the table, went unchecked against the DNA. TRBV12-1 constitutes a pseudogene. This CDR3 contains 18 residues. The CDR3 region has the DNA TGTGCCAGCAGCTCCGGGACTAGGCGACGACCTCCCTACAATGAGCAGTTCTTC. It encodes CASSSGTRRRPPYNEQFF.

The rearrangement links TRBV2 to TRBJ1-1; TRBD1 aligns across 8 bases. Trimming removed 2 bases from V and 4 bases from J; junction bases left unmatched: 3. The germline V gene encodes CDR1 SNHLY and CDR2 FYNNEI. The CDR3 has 14 residues. The CDR3 DNA is TGTGCCAGCAGTGAATACAGGGGGGGCACTGAAGCTTTCTTT. Amino acids: CASSEYRGGTEAFF.

This chain connects TRBV5-1 to TRBJ1-5; 9 nucleotides align to TRBD1. Losses at the gene ends were 0 bases for V and 6 bases for J; bases not matched to a gene: 10. The germline V gene encodes CDR1 SGHRS and CDR2 YFSETQ. The CDR3 has 17 residues. CDR3 loop: CASSLGPTGGGGQPQHF. In nucleotides, the CDR3 is TGCGCCAGCAGCTTGGGACCTACAGGGGGCGGTGGTCAGCCCCAGCATTTT. The whole variable domain, remainder taken from reference TRBV5-1 and TRBJ1-5, is KAGVTQTPRYLIKTRGQQVTLSCSPISGHRSVSWYQQTPGQGLQFLFEYFSETQRNKGNFPGRFSGRQFSNSRSEMNVSTLELGDSALYLCASSLGPTGGGGQPQHFGDGTRLSIL.

The rearrangement links TRBV5-6 to TRBJ2-7; 7 bases align to TRBD2. Per germline, CDR1 SGHDT and CDR2 YYEEEE. The V and J ends lost 0 bases and 4 bases, in that order; junction bases with no gene match: 4. CDR3 length: 14 residues. The CDR3 sequence: CASSLGLAPYEQYF. The DNA for the CDR3 is TGTGCCAGCAGCTTGGGACTAGCTCCATACGAGCAGTACTTC.

In nucleotides, the CDR3 is TGCGCCAGCAGCCAGTGGGGAGACTCTCACAATGAGCAGTTCTTC. Protein sequence: CASSQWGDSHNEQFF. V and J are TRBV4-1 and TRBJ2-1; possibly TRBD2 for D (5 bases). Germline V gene data show CDR1 as MGHRA and CDR2 as YSYEKL. The CDR3 has 15 residues. Trimming pared 3 bases from V and 5 bases from J, leaving 14 bases between.

The rearrangement joins TRBV11-2 to TRBJ2-5; TRBD1 might be the D (5 bases). Germline V gene lookup returns CDR1 SGHAT and CDR2 FQNNGV. The ends were cut back, 1 base at V and 5 bases at J, with 8 bases in the middle. This CDR3 is 13 amino acids long. CDR3 DNA sequence: TGTGCCAGCAGCTTAGGTCCAGGGGAGACCCAGTACTTC. This translates into CASSLGPGETQYF.

The chain links TRBV4-3 to TRBJ2-1; 12 nucleotides line up with TRBD2. Trimming took 4 bases from V and 4 from J; bases not matched to a gene: 2. The CDR3 contains 15 residues. Germline CDR1 LGHNA, CDR2 YSLEER. The CDR3, as DNA: TGCGCCAGCAGCCCCGGACTAGCGGGATACAATGAGCAGTTCTTC. This sequence encodes CASSPGLAGYNEQFF.

This clone showed up just once. CDR3 in amino acids: CASSPNRVVEDTQYF. In DNA, the CDR3 is TGTGCCAGCAGTCCCAACAGGGTCGTAGAAGATACGCAGTATTTT. The gene calls are TRBV13 and TRBJ2-3, with a tentative D call TRBD1 (6 bases). Trimming left V 6 bases short and J 5 bases short, with 18 bases between. The CDR3 is 15 residues long. CDR1 and CDR2 from the germline V gene are PRHDT and FYEKMQ (reference sequence).

The chain links TRBV19 to TRBJ2-7; TRBD1 might be the D (7 bases). Germline CDR1 reads LNHDA; CDR2 reads SQIVND (reference sequence). V was cut by 5 bases and J by 3 bases, with 14 bases left in between. This CDR3 has 14 residues. In DNA form, the CDR3 reads TGTGCCAGTAGTTGGAGGGGGACAGACTACGAGCAGTACTTC. It is translated as CASSWRGTDYEQYF.